These 9 T cell receptor beta chains came from one sample sequenced in a study of cytomegalovirus exposure and HLA in healthy donors. Amplification used 60 Vbeta primers and 13 Jbeta primers. Using immunoSEQ multiplex PCR, the repertoire was profiled, and TCRdb retains in-frame clones only, with some absent. In the table there are approximately 210,000 clones, 60% to 80% of which are singletons. Source material: PBMCs. The source of these receptors is a woman under 40 in good health and CMV-seropositive.

The chain carries TRBV28 and TRBJ1-5; 7 nucleotides agree with TRBD1. The V and J ends lost 9 bases and 6 bases, in that order; junction bases with no gene match: 11. From germline, CDR1 is MDHEN and CDR2 SYDVKM. The CDR3 runs 14 residues. CDR3 sequence reads: CASVLGGQFQPQHF. DNA of the CDR3: TGTGCCAGTGTTTTGGGGGGACAGTTTCAGCCCCAGCATTTT.

The chain couples TRBV6-1 to TRBJ2-7, with 9 bases fitting TRBD1. CDR1 is MNHNS, CDR2 SASEGT, per germline. J gave up 0 bases and V 7 bases, and 7 bases lay outside the gene matches. The CDR3 spans 15 residues. The CDR3 DNA follows: TGTGCCAGCACGACCGCGGGACAGGGCTCCTACGAGCAGTACTTC. Residues: CASTTAGQGSYEQYF.

About this clone: Other DNA sequences in the same sample also yield this CDR3. The rearrangement uses TRBV6-5 and TRBJ1-2; D not resolved. Germline lookup yields CDR1 MNHEY and CDR2 SVGAGI. V was shortened by 6 bases and J by 4 bases, with 18 bases between the two germline ends. The CDR3 consists of 15 residues. Here the CDR3 DNA reads TGTGCCAGCAGCGACGCTGTTGGCGGATTCTATGGCTACACCTTC. It specifies CASSDAVGGFYGYTF.

This chain links TRBV15 with TRBJ2-7; TRBD1 matches 10 bases. Germline lookup yields CDR1 LNHNV and CDR2 YYDKDF (reference sequence). The V gene end was trimmed by 5 bases and the J gene end by 5 bases; junction bases not matched to a gene: 6. This CDR3 comprises 14 residues. In DNA, the CDR3 is TGTGCCACCAGCTGGAGGACAGGGGGGAACGAGCAGTACTTC. It encodes CATSWRTGGNEQYF. Using reference TRBV15 and TRBJ2-7 for the parts outside the CDR3, the full variable domain is DAMVIQNPRYQVTQFGKPVTLSCSQTLNHNVMYWYQQKSSQAPKLLFHYYDKDFNNEADTPDNFQSRRPNTSFCFLDIRSPGLGDTAMYLCATSWRTGGNEQYFGPGTRLTVT.

The chain joins TRBV6-5 to TRBJ1-6, with 9 bases lining up with TRBD1. V lost 3 bases and J lost 8; bases outside the gene matches: 8. Germline assignment: CDR1 MNHEY and CDR2 SVGAGI. This CDR3 spans 16 amino acids. The CDR3 here is CASSYGTDRGHSPLHF. The CDR3 nucleotides read TGTGCCAGCAGTTATGGGACGGACAGGGGTCATTCACCCCTCCACTTT.

The chain links TRBV7-8 to TRBJ2-1; 13 bases fit TRBD2. The CDR3 runs to 17 residues. V was clipped by 3 bases and J by 4 bases; unmatched bases: 6. CDR1 and CDR2 (germline): SGHVS, FQNEAQ. The CDR3 here is CASSLVLAGGLYNEQFF. The CDR3, as DNA: TGTGCCAGCAGCTTGGTACTAGCGGGGGGGCTATACAATGAGCAGTTCTTC.

The DNA for the CDR3 is TGCAGCGTGCCAGTAGGGACAAAGCAAGAGACCCAGTACTTC. It codes for CSVPVGTKQETQYF. The chain carries TRBV29-1 and TRBJ2-5; TRBD1 might be the D (6 bases). Germline V gene sequence: CDR1 SQVTM, CDR2 ANQGSEA. The CDR3 covers 14 residues. Trimming left V 6 bases short and J 2 bases short, with 16 bases between.

The chain links TRBV16 to TRBJ2-1; TRBD2 agrees at 14 bases. V shed 3 bases, J shed 8 bases, and the junction held 12 bases outside the gene matches. This CDR3 is built from 18 residues. CDR1 KGHSY and CDR2 FQNENV come from the germline V gene. The CDR3 spells CASSHGGTGTSGSDEQFF. In nucleotides, the CDR3 is TGTGCCAGCAGCCATGGGGGAACAGGGACTAGCGGGAGTGATGAGCAGTTCTTC.

This chain connects TRBV2 to TRBJ2-2; D possibly corresponds to TRBD2 (5 bases). CDR1 is SNHLY, CDR2 FYNNEI, per germline. The CDR3 length is 13 residues. Deletions cut 6 bases from V and 8 bases from J, with 13 bases between. In DNA form, the CDR3 reads TGTGCCAGCAGCGCGGCCGGGGTAGGGGAGCTGTTTTTT. Its protein is CASSAAGVGELFF.